This T cell receptor beta chain was identified in a study of blood T cells in healthy people across ages. Combining a sample-barcoded 5' primer with a J-beta primer mix, a second PCR ran for roughly 6 to 12 cycles. Researchers report that each sample yielded at least 3 million CDR3-containing paired-end reads. TCRdb reprocessed the 5' RACE reads with MiXCR, giving one entry per CDR3 protein. The repertoire holds some 800,000 distinct CDR3 sequences, with 44% as singletons. V lost 0 bases, J lost 2 bases, and 7 bases lay in between. The CDR3 is made up of 14 amino acids. In germline, CDR1 is MNHNY, CDR2 SVGAGI (reference sequence). The study isolated at least 7 million PBMCs from each sample. Remarks on this clonotype: Its target is not known.

Study conclusions and caveats: As age increased, TCR beta diversity per million T cells fell in a roughly linear fashion. It was the long-lived donors that had more naive CD4+ cells and higher diversity than aged donors.

The sample comprised blood. The rearrangement links TRBV6-6 to TRBJ1-1; no definite D call. The clonotype comes from a man between 60 and 70 years old in good health. As DNA, the CDR3 is TGTGCCAGCAGTTACTCTGGGAGTAACACTGAAGCTTTCTTT. Translating gives CASSYSGSNTEAFF.